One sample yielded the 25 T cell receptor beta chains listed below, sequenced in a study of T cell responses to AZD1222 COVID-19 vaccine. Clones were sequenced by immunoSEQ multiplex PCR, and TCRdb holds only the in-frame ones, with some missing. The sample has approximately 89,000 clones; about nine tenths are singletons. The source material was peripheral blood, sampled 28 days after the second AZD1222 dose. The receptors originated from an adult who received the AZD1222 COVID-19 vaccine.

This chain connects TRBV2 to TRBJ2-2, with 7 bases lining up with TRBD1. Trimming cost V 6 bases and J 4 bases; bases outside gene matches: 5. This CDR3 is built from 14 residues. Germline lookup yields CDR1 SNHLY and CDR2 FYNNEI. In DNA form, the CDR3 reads TGTGCCAGCAGGCCTGACAGGGTCACCGGGGAGCTGTTTTTT. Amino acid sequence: CASRPDRVTGELFF.

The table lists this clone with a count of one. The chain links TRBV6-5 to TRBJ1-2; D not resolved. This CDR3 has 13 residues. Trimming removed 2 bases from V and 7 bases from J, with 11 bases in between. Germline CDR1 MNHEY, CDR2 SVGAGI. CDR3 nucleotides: TGTGCCAGCAGTTACCTGGGAGATGGTGGCTACACCTTC. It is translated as CASSYLGDGGYTF.

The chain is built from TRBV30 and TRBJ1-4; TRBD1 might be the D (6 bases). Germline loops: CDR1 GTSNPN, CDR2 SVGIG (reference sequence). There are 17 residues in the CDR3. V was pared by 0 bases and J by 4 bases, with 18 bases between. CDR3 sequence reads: CAWSVGGPLLGNEKLFF. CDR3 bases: TGTGCCTGGAGTGTCGGGGGGCCTCTCCTGGGTAATGAAAAACTGTTTTTT.

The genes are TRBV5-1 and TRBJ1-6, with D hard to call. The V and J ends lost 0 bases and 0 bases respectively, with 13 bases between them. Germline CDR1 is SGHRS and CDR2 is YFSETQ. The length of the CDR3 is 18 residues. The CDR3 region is CASSLAGLGSSYNSPLHF. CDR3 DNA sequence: TGCGCCAGCAGCTTGGCCGGATTGGGGAGCTCCTATAATTCACCCCTCCACTTT.

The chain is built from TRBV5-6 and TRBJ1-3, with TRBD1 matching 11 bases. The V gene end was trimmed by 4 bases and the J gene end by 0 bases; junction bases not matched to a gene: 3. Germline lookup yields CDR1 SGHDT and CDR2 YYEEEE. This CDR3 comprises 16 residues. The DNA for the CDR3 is TGTGCCAGCAGCGCCGGGACAGGGGGCTCTGGAAACACCATATATTTT. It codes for CASSAGTGGSGNTIYF.

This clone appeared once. CDR3 coding DNA: TGTGCCAGTAGTTTAGGGGCGACAGGGGTCGAGCAGTACTTC. The encoded protein is CASSLGATGVEQYF. The chain uses TRBV19 and TRBJ2-7; 8 nucleotides align to TRBD1. CDR1 is LNHDA and CDR2 is SQIVND in the germline V gene (reference sequence). Trimming cost V 5 bases and J 6 bases; bases outside gene matches: 9. The CDR3 length is 14 residues.

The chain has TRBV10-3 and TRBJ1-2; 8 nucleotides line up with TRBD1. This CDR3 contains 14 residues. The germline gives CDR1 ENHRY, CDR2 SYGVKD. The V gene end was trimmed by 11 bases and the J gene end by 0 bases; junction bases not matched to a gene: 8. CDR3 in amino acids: CASGQGQANYGYTF. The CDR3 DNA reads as TGTGCCTCCGGACAGGGCCAAGCTAACTATGGCTACACCTTC.

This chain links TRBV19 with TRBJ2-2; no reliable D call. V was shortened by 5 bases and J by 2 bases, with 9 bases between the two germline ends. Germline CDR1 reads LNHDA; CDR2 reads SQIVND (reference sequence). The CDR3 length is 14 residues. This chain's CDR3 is CASSLGSNTGELFF. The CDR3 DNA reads TGTGCCAGTAGTTTGGGGTCTAACACCGGGGAGCTGTTTTTT.

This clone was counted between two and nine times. This CDR3 is CASSQDWTGTNPYSNQPQHF. CDR3 in DNA: TGCGCCAGCAGCCAAGATTGGACCGGGACCAACCCTTATAGCAATCAGCCCCAGCATTTT. The chain combines TRBV4-3 with TRBJ1-5, with a possible D match to TRBD1 (5 bases). The CDR3 spans 20 residues. Per the germline V gene, CDR1 is LGHNA and CDR2 is YSLEER. Trimming took 0 bases from V and 0 from J, leaving 21 bases between them.

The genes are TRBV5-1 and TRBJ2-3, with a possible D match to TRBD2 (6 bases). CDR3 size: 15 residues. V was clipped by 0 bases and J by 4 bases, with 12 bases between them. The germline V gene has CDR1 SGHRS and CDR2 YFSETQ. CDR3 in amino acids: CASSLVGGRADTQYF. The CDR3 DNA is TGCGCCAGCAGCTTGGTCGGGGGTAGGGCAGATACGCAGTATTTT.

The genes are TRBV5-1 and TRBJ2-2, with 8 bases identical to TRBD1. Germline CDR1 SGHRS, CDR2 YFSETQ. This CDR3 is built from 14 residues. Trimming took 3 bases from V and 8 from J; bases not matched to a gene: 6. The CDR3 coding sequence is TGCGCCAGCAGCTCGGGACAGGTTCCGGGGGAGCTGTTTTTT. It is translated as CASSSGQVPGELFF.

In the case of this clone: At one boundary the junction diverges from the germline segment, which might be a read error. CDR3 coding DNA: TGTGCTAGCAGCCTTCGACAGCAAGAGACCCAGTACTTC. Translated: CASSLRQQETQYF. The chain joins TRBV7-7 to TRBJ2-5; weak D call: TRBD1 (5 bases). The CDR3 loop spans 13 amino acids. Germline V lookup: CDR1 SSHAT, CDR2 FNYEAQ (reference sequence).

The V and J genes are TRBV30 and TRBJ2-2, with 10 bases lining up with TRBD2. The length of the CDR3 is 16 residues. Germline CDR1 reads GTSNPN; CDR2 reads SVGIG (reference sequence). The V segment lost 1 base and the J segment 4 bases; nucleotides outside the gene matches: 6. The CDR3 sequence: CAWSEERGGFTGELFF. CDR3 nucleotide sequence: TGTGCCTGGAGTGAAGAGCGGGGGGGTTTCACCGGGGAGCTGTTTTTT. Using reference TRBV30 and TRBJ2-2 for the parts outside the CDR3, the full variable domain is SQTIHQWPATLVQPVGSPLSLECTVEGTSNPNLYWYRQAAGRGLQLLFYSVGIGQISSEVPQNLSASRPQDRQFILSSKKLLLSDSGFYLCAWSEERGGFTGELFFGEGSRLTVL.

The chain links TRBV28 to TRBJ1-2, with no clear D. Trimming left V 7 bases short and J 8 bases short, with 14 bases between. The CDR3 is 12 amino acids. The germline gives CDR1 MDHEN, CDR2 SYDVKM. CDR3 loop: CASTPDRYGYTF. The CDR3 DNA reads TGTGCCAGCACCCCGGACCGGTACGGCTACACCTTC.

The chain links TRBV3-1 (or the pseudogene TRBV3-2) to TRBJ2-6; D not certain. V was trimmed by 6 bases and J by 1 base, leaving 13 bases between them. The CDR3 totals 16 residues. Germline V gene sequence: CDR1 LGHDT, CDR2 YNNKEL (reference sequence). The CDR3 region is CASSRSKSSGANVLTF. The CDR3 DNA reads TGTGCCAGCAGTCGCTCAAAGAGTTCTGGGGCCAACGTCCTGACTTTC.

The CDR3 DNA sequence: TGCGCCAGCAGCTCCGAGCGGGGGGCTCTCACCGGGGAGCTGTTTTTT. Protein product: CASSSERGALTGELFF. The chain employs TRBV5-1 and TRBJ2-2, with TRBD2 matching over 9 bases. V gave up 3 bases and J gave up 4 bases; unmatched junction bases: 7. CDR1 and CDR2 (germline): SGHRS, YFSETQ. The CDR3 loop spans 16 amino acids.

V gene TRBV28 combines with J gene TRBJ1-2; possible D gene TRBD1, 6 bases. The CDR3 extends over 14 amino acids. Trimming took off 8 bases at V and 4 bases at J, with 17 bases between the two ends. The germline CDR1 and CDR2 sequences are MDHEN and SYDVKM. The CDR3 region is CASEIGGVGYGYTF. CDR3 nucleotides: TGTGCCAGCGAGATAGGGGGGGTGGGCTATGGCTACACCTTC.

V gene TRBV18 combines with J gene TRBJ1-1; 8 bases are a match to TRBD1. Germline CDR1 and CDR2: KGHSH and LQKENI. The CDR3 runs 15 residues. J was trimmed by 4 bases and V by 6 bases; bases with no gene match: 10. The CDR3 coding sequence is TGTGCCAGCTCCCAGACAGGGGTTGGGGTCACTGAAGCTTTCTTT. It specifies CASSQTGVGVTEAFF.

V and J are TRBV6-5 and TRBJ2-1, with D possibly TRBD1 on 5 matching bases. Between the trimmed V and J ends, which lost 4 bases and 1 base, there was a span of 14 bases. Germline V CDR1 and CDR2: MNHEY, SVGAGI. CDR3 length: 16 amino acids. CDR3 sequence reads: CASSLPRAGSYNEQFF. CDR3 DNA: TGTGCCAGCAGTTTACCCCGGGCAGGGTCCTACAATGAGCAGTTCTTC.

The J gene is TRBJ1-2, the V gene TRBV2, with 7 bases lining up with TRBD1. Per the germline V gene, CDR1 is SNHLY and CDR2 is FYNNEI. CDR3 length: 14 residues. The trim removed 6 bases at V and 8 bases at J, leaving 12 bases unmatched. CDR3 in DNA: TGTGCCAGCAGGGATCAACAGGGGAGTAGGGGCTACACCTTC. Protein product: CASRDQQGSRGYTF.

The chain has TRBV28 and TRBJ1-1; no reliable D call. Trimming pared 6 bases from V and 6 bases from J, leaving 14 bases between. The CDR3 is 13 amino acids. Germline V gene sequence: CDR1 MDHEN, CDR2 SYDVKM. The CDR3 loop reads CASRGSGIPEAFF. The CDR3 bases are TGTGCCAGCAGGGGCTCGGGGATCCCTGAAGCTTTCTTT.

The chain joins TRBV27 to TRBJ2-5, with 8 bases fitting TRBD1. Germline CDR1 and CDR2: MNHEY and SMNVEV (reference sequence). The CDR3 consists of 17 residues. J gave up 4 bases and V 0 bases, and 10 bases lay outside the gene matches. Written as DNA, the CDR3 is TGTGCCAGCAGTTTATCGGCAGGGGGCCGATCTGGAGAGACCCAGTACTTC. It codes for CASSLSAGGRSGETQYF.

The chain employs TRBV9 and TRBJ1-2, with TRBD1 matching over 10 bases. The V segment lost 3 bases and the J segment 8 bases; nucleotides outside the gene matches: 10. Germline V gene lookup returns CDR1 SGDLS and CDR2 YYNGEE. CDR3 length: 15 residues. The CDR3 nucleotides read TGTGCCAGCAGCGCGACAGGGGGCGGGGGTCTAGGCTACACCTTC. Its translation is CASSATGGGGLGYTF.

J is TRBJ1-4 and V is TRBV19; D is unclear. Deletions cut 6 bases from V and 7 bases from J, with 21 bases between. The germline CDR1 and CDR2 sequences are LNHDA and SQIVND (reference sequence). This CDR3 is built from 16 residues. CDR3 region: CASSPQRPGGGEKLFF. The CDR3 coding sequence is TGTGCCAGTAGCCCACAACGGCCAGGTGGTGGTGAAAAACTGTTTTTT. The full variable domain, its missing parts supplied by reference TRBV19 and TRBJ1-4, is DGGITQSPKYLFRKEGQNVTLSCEQNLNHDAMYWYRQDPGQGLRLIYYSQIVNDFQKGDIAEGYSVSREKKESFPLTVTSAQKNPTAFYLCASSPQRPGGGEKLFFGSGTQLSVL.

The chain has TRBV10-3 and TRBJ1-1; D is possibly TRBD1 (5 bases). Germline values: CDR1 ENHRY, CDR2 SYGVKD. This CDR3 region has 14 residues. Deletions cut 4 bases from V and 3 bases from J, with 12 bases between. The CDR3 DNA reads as TGTGCCATCAGTGCGGGGGGAAAGGACACTGAAGCTTTCTTT. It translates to CAISAGGKDTEAFF.